This T cell receptor beta chain comes out of a study of blood T cell repertoires in COVID-19. On the study more broadly: Acute and convalescent COVID-19 specimens originated in the United States, Italy and Spain. T cells, B-cell-depleted T cells, or PBMCs provided the cDNA or gDNA that served as material.

This CDR3 comprises 13 residues. Germline CDR1 GTSNPN, CDR2 SVGIG (reference sequence). The junction had 4 bases not matched to a gene; V was cut back by 3 bases and J by 7 bases. In the original workflow: The authors estimated nucleated cell counts from reference gene primer amplification. Libraries were prepared by immunoSEQ multiplex PCR; TCRdb keeps only in-frame clonotypes and omits some of them. That table furnishes V, J and clone size, whereas the DNA furnished D and trimming. This sample yields under 60,000 clones, of which less than 95% are seen a single time; 3.1% belongs to the top ten. Sequenced input: peripheral blood. This clonotype originated in a human donor in a cohort sampled during active COVID-19. V usage is TRBV30 and J usage is TRBJ2-4, with 9 bases that match TRBD2. The CDR3 DNA is TGTGCCTGGAGCGCGGGAGGGCCGAACATTCAGTACTTC. It yields the protein CAWSAGGPNIQYF.